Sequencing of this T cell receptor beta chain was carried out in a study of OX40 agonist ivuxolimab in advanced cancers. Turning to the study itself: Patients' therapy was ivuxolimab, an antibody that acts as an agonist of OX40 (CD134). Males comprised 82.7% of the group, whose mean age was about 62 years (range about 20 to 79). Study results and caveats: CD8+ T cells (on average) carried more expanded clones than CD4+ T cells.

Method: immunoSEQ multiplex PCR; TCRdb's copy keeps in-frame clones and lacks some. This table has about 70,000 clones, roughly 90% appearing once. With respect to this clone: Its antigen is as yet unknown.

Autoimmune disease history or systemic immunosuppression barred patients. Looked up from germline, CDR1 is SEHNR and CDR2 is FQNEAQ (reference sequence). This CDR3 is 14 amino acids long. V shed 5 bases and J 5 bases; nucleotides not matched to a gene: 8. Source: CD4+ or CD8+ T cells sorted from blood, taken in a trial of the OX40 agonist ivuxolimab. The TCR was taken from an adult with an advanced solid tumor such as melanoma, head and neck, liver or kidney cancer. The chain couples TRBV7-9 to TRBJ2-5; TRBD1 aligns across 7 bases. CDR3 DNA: TGTGCCAGCAGCACAAGGACAGGCGGGGAGACCCAGTACTTC. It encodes CASSTRTGGETQYF.